These 26 T cell receptor beta chains were all obtained from the same sample, sequenced in a study of OX40 agonist ivuxolimab in advanced cancers. Profiling relied on immunoSEQ multiplex PCR, and the TCRdb table lists in-frame clones only, not all of them. The sample lists 65,000 to 100,000 clones, roughly 80% occurring once. The sequencing here drew on CD4+ or CD8+ T cells sorted from blood, taken in a trial of the OX40 agonist ivuxolimab. These receptors were collected from an adult with an advanced solid tumor such as melanoma, head and neck, liver or kidney cancer.

The genes are TRBV15 and TRBJ2-7; 7 bases align to TRBD1. The CDR3 covers 14 residues. CDR1 is LNHNV and CDR2 is YYDKDF in the germline V gene (reference sequence). Germline trimming cut 5 bases from V and 0 bases from J; bases unmatched to any gene: 4. The CDR3 region is CATSLTGSSYEQYV. The CDR3 nucleotides read TGTGCCACCAGCTTGACAGGGAGCTCCTACGAGCAGTACGTC.

V gene TRBV19 combines with J gene TRBJ2-7; D is uncertain. Looked up from germline, CDR1 is LNHDA and CDR2 is SQIVND (reference sequence). The CDR3 runs to 15 residues. Trimming took 2 bases from V and 3 from J, leaving 14 bases between them. As DNA, the CDR3 is TGTGCCAGTAGTATACAAATAGCCAGAGACTACGAGCAGTACTTC. Amino acid sequence: CASSIQIARDYEQYF.

This clone was found a few times. The chain recombines TRBV2 with TRBJ2-7; TRBD1 agrees at 10 bases. Germline CDR1 is SNHLY and CDR2 is FYNNEI. The CDR3 is 13 amino acids. V was pared by 7 bases and J by 2 bases, with 2 bases of the junction left unmatched. CDR3 residues: CASKGQGTYEQYF. DNA for the CDR3: TGTGCCAGCAAGGGACAGGGGACCTACGAGCAGTACTTC.

The sample holds a few counts of this clone. The J gene is TRBJ2-3, the V gene TRBV7-2; D remains unclear. The CDR3 spans 16 residues. The germline gives CDR1 SGHTA, CDR2 FQGNSA. Trimming took 1 base from V and 2 from J, leaving 13 bases between them. The CDR3 sequence is CASSLGNYYHTDTQYF. The DNA for the CDR3 is TGTGCCAGCAGCTTAGGAAACTACTACCACACAGATACGCAGTATTTT.

In DNA, the CDR3 is TGTGCCAGCAGCGTAGGACTACTCGCGGAGCAGTTCTTC. Translating gives CASSVGLLAEQFF. V gene TRBV9 combines with J gene TRBJ2-1; D is possibly TRBD2 (5 bases). This CDR3 region has 13 residues. Per the germline V gene, CDR1 is SGDLS and CDR2 is YYNGEE. V was shortened by 0 bases and J by 10 bases, with 11 bases between the two germline ends.

The chain has TRBV7-9 and TRBJ2-6; tentative D call: TRBD1 (5 bases). The CDR3 spans 16 residues. The V end was cut by 5 bases, the J end by 0 bases, with 11 bases between. Germline-derived CDR1 and CDR2 are SEHNR and FQNEAQ (reference sequence). The CDR3 here is CASSPPTVSGANVLTF. CDR3 sequence (DNA): TGTGCCAGCAGCCCCCCGACAGTCTCTGGGGCCAACGTCCTGACTTTC.

The rearrangement joins TRBV19 to TRBJ1-2; D uncertain. Germline CDR1 reads LNHDA; CDR2 reads SQIVND (reference sequence). V lost 6 bases, J lost 0 bases, and 8 bases lay in between. The CDR3 contains 13 residues. The CDR3 DNA reads TGTGCCAGTAGAAACAATGCTAACTATGGCTACACCTTC. This codes for CASRNNANYGYTF.

The chain uses TRBV6-6 and TRBJ2-7; 7 bases match TRBD1. The CDR3 runs to 15 residues. J gave up 2 bases and V 0 bases, and 4 bases lay outside the gene matches. From germline, CDR1 is MNHNY and CDR2 SVGAGI (reference sequence). The CDR3 region has the DNA TGTGCCAGCAGTTACTCAAGACAGGGTCCCTACGAGCAGTACGTC. This sequence encodes CASSYSRQGPYEQYV.

This chain joins TRBV30 and TRBJ2-5; 14 positions match TRBD2. CDR1 GTSNPN and CDR2 SVGIG come from the germline V gene (reference sequence). The V and J ends lost 1 base and 5 bases, in that order; junction bases with no gene match: 12. This CDR3 has 18 amino acids. CDR3 residues: CAWSGGTSGRRGRETQYF. The CDR3 DNA reads TGTGCCTGGAGTGGGGGGACTAGCGGGAGAAGGGGCAGGGAGACCCAGTACTTC.

The chain couples TRBV6-1 to TRBJ2-7, with D unclear. The CDR3 runs to 14 residues. CDR1 and CDR2 from the germline V gene are MNHNS and SASEGT. The V gene lost 6 bases and the J gene lost 2 bases, with 14 bases spanning the gap. The CDR3 loop reads CASSSGWSAYEQYF. The CDR3 DNA is TGTGCCAGCAGCTCAGGTTGGAGTGCCTACGAGCAGTACTTC.

The rearrangement uses TRBV28 and TRBJ2-5; D not certain. There are 13 residues in the CDR3. Trimming stripped 2 bases from V and 5 bases from J, with 9 bases between. Germline CDR1 is MDHEN and CDR2 is SYDVKM. CDR3 residues: CASSLTDQETQYF. DNA of the CDR3: TGTGCCAGCAGTTTAACGGATCAGGAGACCCAGTACTTC.

This clone has only one observation. The V gene is TRBV29-1, the J gene TRBJ2-5; 9 nucleotides match TRBD2. The CDR3 contains 13 residues. CDR1 is SQVTM, CDR2 ANQGSEA, per germline. With V trimmed by 4 bases and J by 1 base, 1 base remained unmatched. CDR3 sequence reads: CSVGGGAQETQYF. Here the CDR3 DNA reads TGCAGCGTTGGCGGGGGGGCCCAAGAGACCCAGTACTTC.

The genes are TRBV7-2 and TRBJ2-2; no reliable D call. The V end was cut by 5 bases, the J end by 1 base, with 8 bases between. Germline CDR1 and CDR2: SGHTA and FQGNSA. The CDR3 length is 14 residues. In DNA, the CDR3 is TGTGCCAGCAGCATCTACAGGAACACCGGGGAGCTGTTTTTT. Its translation: CASSIYRNTGELFF.

This chain uses TRBV5-6 with TRBJ2-2; D call uncertain. This CDR3 is built from 12 residues. V was cut by 3 bases and J by 3 bases, with 3 bases left in between. Germline lookup yields CDR1 SGHDT and CDR2 YYEEEE. CDR3 residues: CASSSYTGELFF. CDR3 DNA sequence: TGTGCCAGCAGCTCCTACACCGGGGAGCTGTTTTTT.

This clone was seen a few times. This chain links TRBV10-3 with TRBJ1-5; D ambiguous. Germline assignment: CDR1 ENHRY and CDR2 SYGVKD. V dropped 6 bases and J dropped 1 base, with 10 bases sitting between them. The CDR3 is made up of 14 amino acids. CDR3 nucleotides: TGTGCCATCAGGACGGACGGGAGCAATCAGCCCCAGCATTTT. Protein: CAIRTDGSNQPQHF.

V is TRBV4-3 and J is TRBJ2-7; no clear D gene. The V end lost 0 bases, the J end lost 6 bases, and 15 bases lay between the germline ends. The germline gives CDR1 LGHNA, CDR2 YSLEER. There are 15 residues in the CDR3. In DNA, the CDR3 is TGCGCCAGCAGCCAAGATTTTTACACGGTTTTCGAGCAGTACTTC. Protein product: CASSQDFYTVFEQYF.

The rearrangement links TRBV28 to TRBJ2-7; weak D call: TRBD2 (6 bases). The CDR3 totals 16 residues. The germline CDR1 and CDR2 sequences are MDHEN and SYDVKM. Trimming left V 7 bases short and J 5 bases short, with 24 bases between. As DNA, the CDR3 is TGTGCCAGCACCCCTCTGGGGTTGGGCAGGAGGGACGAGCAGTACGTC. Translation: CASTPLGLGRRDEQYV.

The chain is built from TRBV5-4 and TRBJ2-7, with no clear D. There are 12 residues in the CDR3. The V gene lost 0 bases and the J gene lost 7 bases, with 8 bases spanning the gap. Looked up from germline, CDR1 is SGHNT and CDR2 is YYREEE (reference sequence). The CDR3 coding sequence is TGTGCCAGCAGCTTGGACCTGAGGGAGCAGTACTTC. Amino acids: CASSLDLREQYF.

Only a few counts were recorded for this clone. The chain links TRBV4-1 to TRBJ2-7; TRBD2 matches 15 bases. The CDR3 extends over 18 amino acids. CDR1 MGHRA and CDR2 YSYEKL come from the germline V gene. V shed 3 bases and J 2 bases; nucleotides not matched to a gene: 8. The CDR3 loop is CASSHLPRTSGRAYEQYF. DNA of the CDR3: TGCGCCAGCAGCCACCTACCCCGGACTAGCGGGAGGGCCTACGAGCAGTACTTC.

J is TRBJ2-3 and V is TRBV2, with D maybe TRBD2 (5 bases). Germline V lookup: CDR1 SNHLY, CDR2 FYNNEI. The CDR3 consists of 13 residues. Trimming stripped 9 bases from V and 2 bases from J, with 12 bases between. The CDR3 here is CARRGDSTDTQYF. The CDR3 DNA sequence: TGTGCCAGACGGGGTGACTCCACAGATACGCAGTATTTT.

The chain uses TRBV7-3 and TRBJ2-2, with D perhaps TRBD2 (6 bases). V shed 2 bases and J shed 2 bases, with 12 bases lying between them. This CDR3 is built from 16 residues. Germline values: CDR1 SGHTA, CDR2 FQGTGA. DNA of the CDR3: TGTGCCAGCAGCTTAGCCGGGAGTGGAAACACCGGGGAGCTGTTTTTT. Its protein is CASSLAGSGNTGELFF.

The chain couples TRBV6-5 to TRBJ1-5, with D maybe TRBD1 (6 bases). Per the germline V gene, CDR1 is MNHEY and CDR2 is SVGAGI. The CDR3 runs to 15 residues. Trimming cost V 5 bases and J 4 bases, with 15 bases left between them. The DNA for the CDR3 is TGTGCCAGCAGTACGCTACAGGGTCCTAATCAGCCCCAGCATTTT. Protein: CASSTLQGPNQPQHF.

This chain links TRBV7-6 with TRBJ1-3; D not resolved. Germline values: CDR1 SGHVS, CDR2 FNYEAQ. The CDR3 is 12 residues long. Trimming stripped 5 bases from V and 6 bases from J, with 8 bases between. The CDR3 reads CASSPNSNTIYF. The CDR3 coding sequence is TGTGCCAGCAGCCCGAATTCAAACACCATATATTTT.

The gene calls are TRBV2 and TRBJ2-7, with D tentatively TRBD2 (7 bases). Trimming stripped 3 bases from V and 0 bases from J, with 12 bases between. The CDR3 extends over 15 amino acids. Germline loops: CDR1 SNHLY, CDR2 FYNNEI. The CDR3 sequence: CASSDAGATSYEQYV. CDR3 sequence (DNA): TGTGCCAGCAGTGATGCGGGGGCTACCTCCTACGAGCAGTACGTC.

CDR3 nucleotide sequence: TGTGCCAGCAGCTTAGCTCCTAGTTCCGAGCAGTACGTC. It yields the protein CASSLAPSSEQYV. This chain uses TRBV7-2 with TRBJ2-7; D unclear. Trimming shortened V by 0 bases and J by 6 bases, and 9 bases separated the two germline ends. CDR1 is SGHTA, CDR2 FQGNSA, per germline. The CDR3 contains 13 residues.

The chain combines TRBV6-4 with TRBJ2-1, with TRBD2 matching 8 bases. The germline gives CDR1 MRHNA, CDR2 SNTAGT. CDR3 length: 13 residues. Germline trimming cut 5 bases from V and 3 bases from J; bases unmatched to any gene: 0. The CDR3 region has the DNA TGTGCCAGCAGTAGCGGGAGCTACAATGAGCAGTTCTTC. This translates into CASSSGSYNEQFF.